The T cell receptor (beta chain) under discussion was sequenced for a study of shared T cell receptors in the human thymus. Assay used: immunoSEQ multiplex PCR; TCRdb lists only in-frame clones, some missing. Seen here are 640,000 or so clones, about 89% observed once, and the top ten hold about 0.0094%. The germline CDR1 and CDR2 sequences are LGHNA and YSLEER. Germline trimming cut 3 bases from V and 8 bases from J; bases unmatched to any gene: 0. The CDR3 runs to 13 residues. The sample was also reused in another study, on human thymus T cells. That paper adds: Related research found strongly overlapping thymic repertoires in unrelated individuals.

The V gene is TRBV4-3, the J gene TRBJ2-4; 11 bases agree with TRBD1. Sequenced sample: thymocytes. This clonotype was obtained from a boy under two years old with a congenital heart defect. CDR3: CASSQGQGDIQYF. The CDR3 nucleotides read TGCGCCAGCAGCCAGGGACAGGGGGACATTCAGTACTTC.